Following are 11 T cell receptor beta chains from one sample sequenced in a study of shared clonotypes between healthy human individuals. This table comes from immunoSEQ multiplex PCR, and its TCRdb copy is limited to in-frame clones, with some not included. The data hold about 490,000 clones, with 79% observed a single time. Sequenced sample: PBMCs. These receptor sequences come from a woman in her thirties or forties in good health. Some clones in this sample may be carry-over from other donors' samples.

The gene calls are TRBV9 and TRBJ2-1; possible D gene TRBD1, 6 bases. The CDR3 extends over 16 amino acids. V was cut by 0 bases and J by 4 bases, with 14 bases left in between. CDR1 and CDR2 from the germline V gene are SGDLS and YYNGEE. The CDR3 is CASSVDQGQRYNEQFF. The CDR3 nucleotides are TGTGCCAGCAGCGTAGACCAGGGACAACGGTACAATGAGCAGTTCTTC.

Turning to this clone: One end of the junction varies from germline; a read error may be responsible. The chain carries TRBV7-7 and TRBJ2-2; 9 nucleotides align to TRBD1. This CDR3 has 14 amino acids. Germline CDR1 is SSHAT and CDR2 is FNYEAQ (reference sequence). DNA for the CDR3: TGTGCTAGCAGCTTAACAGGGGGCGGCGGGGAGCTGTTTTTT. Its translation is CASSLTGGGGELFF.

The chain recombines TRBV28 with TRBJ2-7, with D unclear. The germline V gene encodes CDR1 MDHEN and CDR2 SYDVKM. The CDR3 contains 13 residues. V was trimmed by 5 bases and J by 0 bases, leaving 8 bases between them. The CDR3 sequence is CASSAPSSYEQYF. CDR3 coding DNA: TGTGCCAGCAGTGCCCCTAGCTCCTACGAGCAGTACTTC. Combining the CDR3 with reference TRBV28 and TRBJ2-7 gives the whole variable domain DVKVTQSSRYLVKRTGEKVFLECVQDMDHENMFWYRQDPGLGLRLIYFSYDVKMKEKGDIPEGYSVSREKKERFSLILESASTNQTSMYLCASSAPSSYEQYFGPGTRLTVT.

This clone was detected only once. V is TRBV28 and J is TRBJ1-2; 8 bases fit TRBD1. The length of the CDR3 is 15 residues. Germline V lookup: CDR1 MDHEN, CDR2 SYDVKM. V lost 4 bases, J lost 4 bases, and 8 bases stayed unmatched. This chain's CDR3 is CASSSDRGRFYGYTF. The CDR3 coding sequence is TGTGCCAGCAGTTCTGACAGGGGTAGATTCTATGGCTACACCTTC.

V is TRBV5-5 and J is TRBJ2-7; a possible D gene is TRBD2 (6 bases). Germline CDR1 and CDR2: SGHKS and YYEKEE (reference sequence). The CDR3 is made up of 15 amino acids. V gave up 5 bases and J gave up 5 bases, with 20 bases separating them. The CDR3 reads CASSPLGGVGNEQYF. CDR3 coding DNA: TGTGCCAGCAGTCCATTGGGGGGAGTTGGGAACGAGCAGTACTTC.

This chain connects TRBV19 to TRBJ1-2, with no clear D. V lost 3 bases and J 4 bases, leaving 18 bases between the germline ends. Germline V gene data show CDR1 as LNHDA and CDR2 as SQIVND (reference sequence). CDR3 size: 16 residues. For the CDR3, the DNA is TGTGCCAGTAGTATGGACGGATCAAGTAGCGGCTATGGCTACACCTTC. Translated, it gives CASSMDGSSSGYGYTF.

A few counts support this clone. This rearrangement joins TRBV30 to TRBJ1-5; 7 bases agree with TRBD1. Trimming took 5 bases from V and 3 from J; bases not matched to a gene: 4. This CDR3 spans 13 amino acids. Germline V gene sequence: CDR1 GTSNPN, CDR2 SVGIG (reference sequence). The DNA for the CDR3 is TGTGCCTGGGGAGGGGGCCCCAATCAGCCCCAGCATTTT. Translated, it gives CAWGGGPNQPQHF.

CDR3 sequence reads: CASSQPGRYEQYF. CDR3 nucleotides: TGCGCCAGCAGCCAACCAGGGAGGTACGAGCAGTACTTC. The chain carries TRBV4-1 and TRBJ2-7; perhaps TRBD2 as D (6 bases). The CDR3 is 13 amino acids. CDR1 MGHRA and CDR2 YSYEKL come from the germline V gene. V was pared by 2 bases and J by 4 bases, with 9 bases between.

The J gene is TRBJ1-5, the V gene TRBV11-2, with unresolved D. Germline values: CDR1 SGHAT, CDR2 FQNNGV. CDR3 length: 13 residues. The germline V and J ends were trimmed by 2 bases and 4 bases, with 6 bases remaining between them. CDR3 in amino acids: CASSLSGNQPQHF. CDR3 sequence (DNA): TGTGCCAGCAGCTTATCGGGGAATCAGCCCCAGCATTTT.

The rearrangement joins TRBV6-1 to TRBJ1-1; no clear D. V dropped 7 bases and J dropped 11 bases, with 11 bases sitting between them. The CDR3 consists of 10 residues. The germline CDR1 and CDR2 sequences are MNHNS and SASEGT. The CDR3 DNA reads TGTGCCAGCACCGAAGCGATGGCTTTCTTT. Translated, it gives CASTEAMAFF.

In this sample, this clone turned up once. The rearrangement uses TRBV10-2 and TRBJ2-1, with TRBD2 matching over 7 bases. CDR1 is WSHSY, CDR2 SAAADI, per germline. The CDR3 totals 13 residues. V lost 7 bases to trimming and J lost 4 bases; unmatched junction nucleotides: 4. CDR3 coding DNA: TGCGCCAGCAAGCGGGACCTATACAATGAGCAGTTCTTC. Translated, it gives CASKRDLYNEQFF.